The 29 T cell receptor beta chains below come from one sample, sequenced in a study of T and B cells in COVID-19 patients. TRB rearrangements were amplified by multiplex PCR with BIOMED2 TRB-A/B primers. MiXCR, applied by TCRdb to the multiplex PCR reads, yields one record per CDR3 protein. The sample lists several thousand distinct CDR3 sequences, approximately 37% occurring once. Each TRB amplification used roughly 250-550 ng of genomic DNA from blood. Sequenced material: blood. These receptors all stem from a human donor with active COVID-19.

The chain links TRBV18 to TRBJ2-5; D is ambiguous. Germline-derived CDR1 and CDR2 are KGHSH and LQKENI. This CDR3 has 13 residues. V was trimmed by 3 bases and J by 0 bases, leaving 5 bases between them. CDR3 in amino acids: CASSPGYQETQYF. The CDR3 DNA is TGTGCCAGCTCACCTGGGTACCAAGAGACCCAGTACTTC.

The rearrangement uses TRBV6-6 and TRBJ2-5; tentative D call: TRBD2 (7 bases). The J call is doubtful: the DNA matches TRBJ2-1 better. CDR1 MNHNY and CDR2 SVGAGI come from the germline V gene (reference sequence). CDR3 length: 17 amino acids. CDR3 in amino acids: CASSYRGGGLLYNEQFF. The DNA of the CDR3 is TGTGCCAGCAGTTACAGGGGGGGGGGCCTCCTTTACAATGAGCAGTTCTTC.

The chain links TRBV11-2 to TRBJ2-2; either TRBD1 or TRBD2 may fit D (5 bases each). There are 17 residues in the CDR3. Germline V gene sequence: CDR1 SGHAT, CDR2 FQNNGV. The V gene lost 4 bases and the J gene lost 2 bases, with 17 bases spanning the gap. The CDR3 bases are TGTGCCAGCAGCTCCTTTAGGGGACGGAAAAACACCGGGGAGCTGTTTTTT. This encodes CASSSFRGRKNTGELFF.

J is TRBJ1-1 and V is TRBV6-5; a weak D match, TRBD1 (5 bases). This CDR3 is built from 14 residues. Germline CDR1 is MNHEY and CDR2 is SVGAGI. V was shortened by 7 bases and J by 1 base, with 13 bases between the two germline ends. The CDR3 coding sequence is TGTGCCAGCAAACGGGCGACAGCGAACACTGAAGCTTTCTTT. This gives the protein CASKRATANTEAFF.

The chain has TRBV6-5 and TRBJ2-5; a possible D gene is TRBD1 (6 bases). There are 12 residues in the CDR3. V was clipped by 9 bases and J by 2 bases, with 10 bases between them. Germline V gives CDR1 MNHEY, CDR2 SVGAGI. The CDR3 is CARETGQETQYF. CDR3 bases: TGTGCCAGGGAGACAGGTCAAGAGACCCAGTACTTC.

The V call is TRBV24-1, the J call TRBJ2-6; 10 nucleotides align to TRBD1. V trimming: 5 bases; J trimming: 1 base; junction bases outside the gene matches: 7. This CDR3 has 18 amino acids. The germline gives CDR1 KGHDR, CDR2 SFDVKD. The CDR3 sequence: CATSVLGQGGSGANVLTF. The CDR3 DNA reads TGTGCCACCAGTGTCCTTGGACAGGGGGGGTCTGGGGCCAACGTCCTGACTTTC.

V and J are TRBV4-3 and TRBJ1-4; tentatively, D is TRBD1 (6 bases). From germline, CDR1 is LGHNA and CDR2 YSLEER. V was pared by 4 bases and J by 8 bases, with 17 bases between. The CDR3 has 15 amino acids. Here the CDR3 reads CASSPQGGLGEKLFF. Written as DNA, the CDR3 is TGCGCCAGCAGCCCCCAAGGGGGGCTTGGGGAAAAACTGTTTTTT.

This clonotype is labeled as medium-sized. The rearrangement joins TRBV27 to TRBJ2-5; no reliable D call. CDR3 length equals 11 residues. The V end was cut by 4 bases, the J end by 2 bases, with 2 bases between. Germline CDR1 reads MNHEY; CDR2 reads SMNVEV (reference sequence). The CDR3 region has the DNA TGTGCCAGCAGTTCTCAAGAGACCCAGTACTTC. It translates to CASSSQETQYF.

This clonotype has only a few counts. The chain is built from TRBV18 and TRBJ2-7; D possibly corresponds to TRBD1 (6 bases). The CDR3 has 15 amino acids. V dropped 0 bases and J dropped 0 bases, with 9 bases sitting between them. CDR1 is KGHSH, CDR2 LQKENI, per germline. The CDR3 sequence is CASSPPWDNSYEQYF. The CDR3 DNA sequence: TGTGCCAGCTCACCACCTTGGGACAACTCCTACGAGCAGTACTTC.

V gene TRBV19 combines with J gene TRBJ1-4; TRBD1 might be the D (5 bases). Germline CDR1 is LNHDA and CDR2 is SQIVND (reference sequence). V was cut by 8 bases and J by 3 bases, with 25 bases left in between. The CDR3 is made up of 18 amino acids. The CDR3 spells CASRRATRGVGANEKLFF. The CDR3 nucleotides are TGTGCCAGTCGGCGAGCAACCCGAGGGGTGGGGGCTAATGAAAAACTGTTTTTT.

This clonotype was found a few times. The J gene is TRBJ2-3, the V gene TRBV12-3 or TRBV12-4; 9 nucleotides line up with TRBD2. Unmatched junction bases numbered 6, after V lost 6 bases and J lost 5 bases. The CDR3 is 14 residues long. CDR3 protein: CASSRGGAGDTQYF. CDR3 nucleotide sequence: TGTGCCAGCAGCCGCGGGGGGGCAGGAGATACGCAGTATTTT.

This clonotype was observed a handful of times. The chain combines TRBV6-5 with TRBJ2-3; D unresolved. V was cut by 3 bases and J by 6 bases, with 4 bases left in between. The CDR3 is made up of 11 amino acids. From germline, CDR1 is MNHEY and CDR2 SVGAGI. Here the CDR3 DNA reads TGTGCCAGCAGTTATTTCGATACGCAGTATTTT. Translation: CASSYFDTQYF.

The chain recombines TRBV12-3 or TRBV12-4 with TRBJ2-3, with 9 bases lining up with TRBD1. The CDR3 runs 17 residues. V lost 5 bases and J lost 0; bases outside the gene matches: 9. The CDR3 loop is CASSETGTGLSTDTQYF. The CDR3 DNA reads TGTGCCAGCAGTGAGACCGGGACAGGGCTAAGCACAGATACGCAGTATTTT.

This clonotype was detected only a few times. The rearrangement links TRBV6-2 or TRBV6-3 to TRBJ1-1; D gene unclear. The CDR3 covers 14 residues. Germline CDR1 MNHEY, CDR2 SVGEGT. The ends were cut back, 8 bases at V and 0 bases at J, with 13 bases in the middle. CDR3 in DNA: TGTGCCAGCCCCCCCACACCAATGAACACTGAAGCTTTCTTT. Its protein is CASPPTPMNTEAFF.

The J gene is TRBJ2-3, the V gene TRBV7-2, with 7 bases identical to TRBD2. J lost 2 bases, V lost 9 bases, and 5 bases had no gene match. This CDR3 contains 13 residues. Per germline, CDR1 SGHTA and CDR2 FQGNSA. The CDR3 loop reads CASNSGFTDTQYF. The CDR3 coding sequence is TGTGCCAGTAATAGCGGGTTCACAGATACGCAGTATTTT.

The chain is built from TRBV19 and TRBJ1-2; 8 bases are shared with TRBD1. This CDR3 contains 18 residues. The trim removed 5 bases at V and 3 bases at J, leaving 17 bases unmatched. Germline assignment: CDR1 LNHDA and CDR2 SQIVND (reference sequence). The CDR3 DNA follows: TGTGCCAGTAGTGAAGTAGGCCAACGACAGGGGTATGACTATGGCTACACCTTC. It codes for CASSEVGQRQGYDYGYTF. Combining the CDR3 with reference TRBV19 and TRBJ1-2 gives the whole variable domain DGGITQSPKYLFRKEGQNVTLSCEQNLNHDAMYWYRQDPGQGLRLIYYSQIVNDFQKGDIAEGYSVSREKKESFPLTVTSAQKNPTAFYLCASSEVGQRQGYDYGYTFGSGTRLTVV.

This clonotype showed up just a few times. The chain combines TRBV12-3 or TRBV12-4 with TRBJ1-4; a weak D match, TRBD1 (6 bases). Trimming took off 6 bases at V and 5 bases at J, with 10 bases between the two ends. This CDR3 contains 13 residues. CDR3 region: CASRRGVNEKLFF. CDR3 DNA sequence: TGTGCCAGCAGGAGGGGGGTCAATGAAAAACTGTTTTTT.

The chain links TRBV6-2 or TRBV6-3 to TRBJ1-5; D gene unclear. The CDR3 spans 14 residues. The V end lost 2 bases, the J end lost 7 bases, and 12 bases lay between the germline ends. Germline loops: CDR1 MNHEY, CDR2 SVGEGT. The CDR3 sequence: CASSYDYEAQPQHF. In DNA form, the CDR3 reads TGTGCCAGCAGTTACGACTACGAAGCGCAGCCCCAGCATTTT.

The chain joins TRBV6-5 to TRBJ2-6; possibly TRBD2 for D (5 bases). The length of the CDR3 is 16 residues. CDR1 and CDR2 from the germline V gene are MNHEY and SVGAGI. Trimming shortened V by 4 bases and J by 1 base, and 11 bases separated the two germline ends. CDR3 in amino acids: CASSSPRESGANVLTF. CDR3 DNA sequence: TGTGCCAGCAGTTCCCCGAGGGAATCTGGGGCCAACGTCCTGACTTTC.

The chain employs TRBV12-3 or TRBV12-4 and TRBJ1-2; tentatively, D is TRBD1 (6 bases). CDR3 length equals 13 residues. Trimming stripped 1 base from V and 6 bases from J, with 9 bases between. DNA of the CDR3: TGTGCCAGCAGTTTAGGGAACAGGGATGGCTACACCTTC. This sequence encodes CASSLGNRDGYTF.

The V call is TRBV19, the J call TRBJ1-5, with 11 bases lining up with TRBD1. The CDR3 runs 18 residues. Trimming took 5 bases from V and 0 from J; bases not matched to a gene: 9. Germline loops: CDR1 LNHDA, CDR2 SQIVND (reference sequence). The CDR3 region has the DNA TGTGCCAGTAGTGACCCCGGGACAGGGGGATATAGCAATCAGCCCCAGCATTTT. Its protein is CASSDPGTGGYSNQPQHF.

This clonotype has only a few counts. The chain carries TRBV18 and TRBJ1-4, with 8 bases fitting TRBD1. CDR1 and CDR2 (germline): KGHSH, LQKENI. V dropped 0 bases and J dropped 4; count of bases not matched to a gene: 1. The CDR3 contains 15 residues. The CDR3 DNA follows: TGTGCCAGCTCACCACCGGGACAGGTTAATGAAAAACTGTTTTTT. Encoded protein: CASSPPGQVNEKLFF.

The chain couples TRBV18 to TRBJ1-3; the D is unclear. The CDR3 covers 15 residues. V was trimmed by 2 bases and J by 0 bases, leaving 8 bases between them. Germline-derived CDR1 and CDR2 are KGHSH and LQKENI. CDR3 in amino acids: CASSPSVFSGNTIYF. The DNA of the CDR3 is TGTGCCAGCTCACCAAGCGTTTTCTCTGGAAACACCATATATTTT.

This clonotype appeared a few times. CDR3 in DNA: TGTGCCTTGGAGCTCTGGGGCGGTACCTACGAGCAGTACTTC. Encoded protein: CALELWGGTYEQYF. J is TRBJ2-7 and V is TRBV30; perhaps TRBD1 as D (5 bases). The germline CDR1 and CDR2 sequences are GTSNPN and SVGIG (reference sequence). V was clipped by 7 bases and J by 2 bases, with 18 bases between them. The length of the CDR3 is 14 residues.

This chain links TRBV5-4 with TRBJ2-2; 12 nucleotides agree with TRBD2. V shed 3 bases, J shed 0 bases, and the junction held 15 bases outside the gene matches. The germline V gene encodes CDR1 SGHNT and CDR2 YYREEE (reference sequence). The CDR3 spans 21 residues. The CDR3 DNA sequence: TGTGCCAGCAGCTGTGGACTAGCGGGACCACCCGGGCAAACGAACACCGGGGAGCTGTTTTTT. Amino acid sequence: CASSCGLAGPPGQTNTGELFF. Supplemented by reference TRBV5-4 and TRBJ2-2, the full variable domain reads ETGVTQSPTHLIKTRGQQVTLRCSSQSGHNTVSWYQQALGQGPQFIFQYYREEENGRGNFPPRFSGLQFPNYSSELNVNALELDDSALYLCASSCGLAGPPGQTNTGELFFGEGSRLTVL.

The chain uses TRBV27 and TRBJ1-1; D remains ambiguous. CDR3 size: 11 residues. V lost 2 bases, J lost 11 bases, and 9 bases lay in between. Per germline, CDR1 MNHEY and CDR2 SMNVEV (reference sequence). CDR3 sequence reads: CASSLRGPAFF. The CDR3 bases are TGTGCCAGCAGTTTAAGAGGGCCGGCTTTCTTT.

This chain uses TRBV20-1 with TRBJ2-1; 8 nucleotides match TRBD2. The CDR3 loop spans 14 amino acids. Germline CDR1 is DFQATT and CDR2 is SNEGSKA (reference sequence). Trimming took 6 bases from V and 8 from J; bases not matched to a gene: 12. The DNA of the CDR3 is TGCAGTGCCCGGAGCGGGGGCAGAAGGGATGAGCAGTTCTTC. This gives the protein CSARSGGRRDEQFF.

CDR3 loop: CASSYEVNEQFF. The CDR3 nucleotides read TGTGCCAGCAGTTATGAAGTGAATGAGCAGTTCTTC. This rearrangement joins TRBV6-2 or TRBV6-3 to TRBJ2-1; no clear D gene. The CDR3 length is 12 residues. V was pared by 3 bases and J by 7 bases, with 7 bases between. The germline CDR1 and CDR2 sequences are MNHEY and SVGEGT.

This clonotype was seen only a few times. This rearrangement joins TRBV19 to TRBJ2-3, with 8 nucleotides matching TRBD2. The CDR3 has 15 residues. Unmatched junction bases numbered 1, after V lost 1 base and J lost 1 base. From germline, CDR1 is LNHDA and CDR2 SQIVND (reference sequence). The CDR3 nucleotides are TGTGCCAGTAGTATAGGGCGGGGGGGCACAGATACGCAGTATTTT. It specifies CASSIGRGGTDTQYF.